This T cell receptor (beta chain) was identified in a study of T cell responses to AZD1222 COVID-19 vaccine. Study-wide results and limits: Donors were largely white British and mainly female; clonal diversity was possibly underestimated. Distributed over spike, vaccine-associated CD4 TCRs predominated at 160-218 and 743-854. Targeting of unmutated variant regions was reportedly seen in nearly half of spike-specific TCRs. Only six individuals given AZD1222 were seropositive at baseline.

The repertoire was sequenced with immunoSEQ multiplex PCR; TCRdb's copy has only in-frame clones and lacks some. The sample contains some 200,000 clones, roughly 91% of which appear only once. This CDR3 comprises 13 residues. J gave up 14 bases and V 4 bases, and 9 bases lay outside the gene matches. Germline V lookup: CDR1 SGHNT, CDR2 YYREEE (reference sequence). A note on this clone: The target antigen is unknown.

The source material was peripheral blood, sampled on day 0 of AZD1222 vaccination. The sequence was obtained from an adult in good health. This chain uses TRBV5-4 with TRBJ1-6; 7 bases align to TRBD1. The CDR3 reads CASSPEGAWALHF. The CDR3 bases are TGTGCCAGCAGCCCGGAGGGGGCTTGGGCCCTCCACTTT.